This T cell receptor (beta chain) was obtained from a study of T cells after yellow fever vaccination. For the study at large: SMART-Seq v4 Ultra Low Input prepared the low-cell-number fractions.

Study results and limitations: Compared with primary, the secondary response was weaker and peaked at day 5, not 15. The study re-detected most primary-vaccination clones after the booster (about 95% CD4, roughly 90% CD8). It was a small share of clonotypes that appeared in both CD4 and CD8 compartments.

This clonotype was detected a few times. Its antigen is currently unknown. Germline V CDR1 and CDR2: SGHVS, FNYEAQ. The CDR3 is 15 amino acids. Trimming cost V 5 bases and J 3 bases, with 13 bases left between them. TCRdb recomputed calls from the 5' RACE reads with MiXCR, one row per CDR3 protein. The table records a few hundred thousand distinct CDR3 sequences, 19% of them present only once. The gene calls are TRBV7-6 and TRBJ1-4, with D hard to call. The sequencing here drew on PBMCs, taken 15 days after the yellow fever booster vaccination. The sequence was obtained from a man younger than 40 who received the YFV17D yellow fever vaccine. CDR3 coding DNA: TGTGCCAGCAGCAAAGGGCCCGCCCCTAATGAAAAACTGTTTTTT. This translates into CASSKGPAPNEKLFF. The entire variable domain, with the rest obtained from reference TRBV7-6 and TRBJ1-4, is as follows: GAGVSQSPRYKVTKRGQDVALRCDPISGHVSLYWYRQALGQGPEFLTYFNYEAQQDKSGLPNDRFSAERPEGSISTLTIQRTEQRDSAMYRCASSKGPAPNEKLFFGSGTQLSVL.